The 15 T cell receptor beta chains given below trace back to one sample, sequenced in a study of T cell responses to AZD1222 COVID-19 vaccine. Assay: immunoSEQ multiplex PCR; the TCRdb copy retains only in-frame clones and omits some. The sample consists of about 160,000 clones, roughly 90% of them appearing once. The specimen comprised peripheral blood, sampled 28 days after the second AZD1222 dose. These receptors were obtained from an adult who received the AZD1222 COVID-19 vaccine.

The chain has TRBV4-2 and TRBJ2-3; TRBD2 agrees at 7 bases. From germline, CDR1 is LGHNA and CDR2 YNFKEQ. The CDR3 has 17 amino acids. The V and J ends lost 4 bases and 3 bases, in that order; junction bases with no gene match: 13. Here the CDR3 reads CASSPSGNHLGTDTQYF. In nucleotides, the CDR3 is TGTGCCAGCAGCCCCAGCGGGAACCACCTGGGAACAGATACGCAGTATTTT.

This chain's CDR3 is CASSQGASTEAFF. In nucleotides, the CDR3 is TGCGCCAGCAGCCAAGGGGCTAGCACTGAAGCTTTCTTT. The chain recombines TRBV4-3 with TRBJ1-1; D ambiguous. Trimming removed 1 base at V and 4 bases at J, with 7 bases between. Germline CDR1 LGHNA, CDR2 YSLEER. CDR3 length: 13 amino acids.

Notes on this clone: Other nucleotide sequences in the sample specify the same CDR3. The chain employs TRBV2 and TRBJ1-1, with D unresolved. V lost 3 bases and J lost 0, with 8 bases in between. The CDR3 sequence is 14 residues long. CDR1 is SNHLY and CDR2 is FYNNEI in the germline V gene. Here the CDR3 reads CASSDRRVNTEAFF. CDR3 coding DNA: TGTGCCAGCAGTGACAGGAGAGTGAACACTGAAGCTTTCTTT. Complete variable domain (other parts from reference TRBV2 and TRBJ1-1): EPEVTQTPSHQVTQMGQEVILRCVPISNHLYFYWYRQILGQKVEFLVSFYNNEISEKSEIFDDQFSVERPDGSNFTLKIRSTKLEDSAMYFCASSDRRVNTEAFFGQGTRLTVV.

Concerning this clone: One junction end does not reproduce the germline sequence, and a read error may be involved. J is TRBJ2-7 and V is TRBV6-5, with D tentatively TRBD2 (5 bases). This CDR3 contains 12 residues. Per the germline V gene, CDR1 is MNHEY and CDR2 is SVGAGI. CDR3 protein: CASGGLTLPQWF. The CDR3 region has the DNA TGTGCCAGCGGAGGATTGACACTTCCTCAGTGGTTC.

Here the CDR3 reads CASSLGPGEKLFF. In nucleotides, the CDR3 is TGTGCCAGCAGCTTAGGCCCGGGGGAAAAACTGTTTTTT. The J gene is TRBJ1-4, the V gene TRBV7-9; D gene unclear. Trimming took off 1 base at V and 8 bases at J, with 8 bases between the two ends. There are 13 residues in the CDR3. Germline CDR1 and CDR2: SEHNR and FQNEAQ (reference sequence).

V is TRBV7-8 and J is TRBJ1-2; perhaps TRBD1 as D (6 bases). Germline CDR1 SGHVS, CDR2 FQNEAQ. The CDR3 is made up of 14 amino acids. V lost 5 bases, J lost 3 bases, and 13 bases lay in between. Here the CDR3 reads CASSPEGVDYGYTF. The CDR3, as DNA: TGTGCCAGCAGCCCCGAGGGGGTCGACTATGGCTACACCTTC.

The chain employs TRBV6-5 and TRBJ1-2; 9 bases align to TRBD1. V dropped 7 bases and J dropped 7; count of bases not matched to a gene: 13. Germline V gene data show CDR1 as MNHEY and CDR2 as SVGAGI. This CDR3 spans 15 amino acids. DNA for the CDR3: TGTGCCAGCAAGCAAGCCGGGACAGGGACTTTTGGCTACACCTTC. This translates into CASKQAGTGTFGYTF.

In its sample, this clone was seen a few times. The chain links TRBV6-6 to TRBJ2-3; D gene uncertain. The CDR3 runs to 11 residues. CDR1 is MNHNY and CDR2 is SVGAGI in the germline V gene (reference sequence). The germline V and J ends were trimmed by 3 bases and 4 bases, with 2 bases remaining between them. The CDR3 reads CASSYSDTQYF. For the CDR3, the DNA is TGTGCCAGCAGTTATTCAGATACGCAGTATTTT.

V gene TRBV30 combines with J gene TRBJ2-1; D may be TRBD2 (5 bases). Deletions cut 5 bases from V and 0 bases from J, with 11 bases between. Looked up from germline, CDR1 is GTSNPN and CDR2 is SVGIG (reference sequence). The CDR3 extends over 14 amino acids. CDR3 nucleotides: TGTGCCTGGGAAGCTGGGAGCTCCTACAATGAGCAGTTCTTC. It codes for CAWEAGSSYNEQFF.

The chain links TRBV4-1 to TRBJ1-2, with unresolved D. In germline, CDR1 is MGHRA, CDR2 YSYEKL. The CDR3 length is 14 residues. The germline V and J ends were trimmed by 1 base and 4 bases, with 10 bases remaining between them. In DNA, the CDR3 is TGCGCCAGCAGCCAAGGGTCTAAGGGCTATGGCTACACCTTC. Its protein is CASSQGSKGYGYTF.

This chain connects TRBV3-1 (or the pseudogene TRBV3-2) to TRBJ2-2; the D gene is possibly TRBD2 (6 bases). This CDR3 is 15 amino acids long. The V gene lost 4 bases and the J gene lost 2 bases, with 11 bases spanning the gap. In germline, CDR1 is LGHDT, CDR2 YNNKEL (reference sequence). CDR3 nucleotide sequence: TGTGCCAGCAGCCGGCCTAGCGTAAACACCGGGGAGCTGTTTTTT. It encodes CASSRPSVNTGELFF.

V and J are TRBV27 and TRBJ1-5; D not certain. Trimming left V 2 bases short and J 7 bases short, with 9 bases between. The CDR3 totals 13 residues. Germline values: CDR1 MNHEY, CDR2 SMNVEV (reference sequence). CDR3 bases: TGTGCCAGCAGTTTACTCCCTTGGCAGCCCCAGCATTTT. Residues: CASSLLPWQPQHF.

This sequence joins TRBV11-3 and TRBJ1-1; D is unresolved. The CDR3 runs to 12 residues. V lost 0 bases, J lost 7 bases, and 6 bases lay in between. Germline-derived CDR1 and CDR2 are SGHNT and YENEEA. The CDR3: CASSLENGEAFF. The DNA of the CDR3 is TGTGCCAGCAGCTTAGAAAACGGTGAAGCTTTCTTT.

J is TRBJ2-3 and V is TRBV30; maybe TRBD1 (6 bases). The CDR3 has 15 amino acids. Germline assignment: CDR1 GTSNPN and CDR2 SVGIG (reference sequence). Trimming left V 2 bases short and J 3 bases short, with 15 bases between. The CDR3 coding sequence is TGTGCCTGGAGTCAAACAGGGCTTACGACAGATACGCAGTATTTT. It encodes CAWSQTGLTTDTQYF.

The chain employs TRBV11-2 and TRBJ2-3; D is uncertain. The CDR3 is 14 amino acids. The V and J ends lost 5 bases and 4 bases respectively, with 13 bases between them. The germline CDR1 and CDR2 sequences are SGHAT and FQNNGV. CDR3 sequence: CASSQSAESDTQYF. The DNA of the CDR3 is TGTGCCAGCAGCCAATCCGCGGAATCAGATACGCAGTATTTT.